A selection of T cell receptor beta chains follows, all from one sample in a study of monozygotic twins with inflammatory bowel disease. TCRdb reprocessed the 5' RACE reads and keeps a single row for each CDR3 protein, giving no DNA. The data show over 100,000 distinct CDR3 sequences, and the top ten clones hold over 10%. The specimen was blood. The receptor source for this set is a human donor with ulcerative colitis or Crohn's disease, or a healthy co-twin of an affected twin (not recorded which). Each CDR3 is given with its conserved first and last residue. Each record gives: J gene, V gene, CDR3 length, CDR3 protein.

j_gene: TRBJ1-2
v_gene: TRBV20-1
len: 14
CDR3aa: CSARESGSNYGYTF

j_gene: TRBJ2-1
v_gene: TRBV29-1
len: 13
CDR3aa: CSVEEQSLREQFF

j_gene: TRBJ2-1
v_gene: TRBV18
len: 17
CDR3aa: CASSDTWRGAGYNEQFF

j_gene: TRBJ1-1
v_gene: TRBV24-1
len: 15
CDR3aa: CATSDINTGPSRAFF

j_gene: TRBJ2-2
v_gene: TRBV5-1
len: 16
CDR3aa: CASSSKSGRVTGELFF

j_gene: TRBJ1-2
v_gene: TRBV7-9
len: 14
CDR3aa: CATPPTGPLYGYTF

j_gene: TRBJ2-1
v_gene: TRBV18
len: 13
CDR3aa: CATTGGSYNEQFF

j_gene: TRBJ2-2
v_gene: TRBV12-3/TRBV12-4
len: 15
CDR3aa: CASSLAFRYTGELFF

j_gene: TRBJ2-7
v_gene: TRBV27
len: 14
CDR3aa: CASSDPGPSYEQYF

j_gene: TRBJ2-1
v_gene: TRBV10-3
len: 15
CDR3aa: CAISEWSGEGNEQFF

j_gene: TRBJ2-5
v_gene: TRBV9
len: 13
CDR3aa: CASSARDLETQYF

j_gene: TRBJ2-7
v_gene: TRBV20-1
len: 15
CDR3aa: CSARAALRGRDEQYF

j_gene: TRBJ2-3
v_gene: TRBV29-1
len: 13
CDR3aa: CSVGNTGTDTQYF

j_gene: TRBJ1-5
v_gene: TRBV6-1
len: 14
CDR3aa: CASTPGALDQPQHF

j_gene: TRBJ1-4
v_gene: TRBV28
len: 14
CDR3aa: CASSQGGGREKLFF

j_gene: TRBJ2-1
v_gene: TRBV6-2/TRBV6-3
len: 14
CDR3aa: CASSYAGGYNEQFF

j_gene: TRBJ1-1
v_gene: TRBV2
len: 11
CDR3aa: CASSELTEAFF